This is a list of T cell receptor beta chains from one sample in a study of shared clonotypes between healthy human individuals. Sequenced by immunoSEQ multiplex PCR; TCRdb stores in-frame clones only, minus some. In the table there are roughly 1,500,000 clones, approximately 98.5% of which are singletons. Source material: naive CD4+ T cells sorted from blood. All receptors derive from a man in his thirties or forties in good health. Each CDR3 is given with its conserved first and last residue. A D gene is named only where the DNA matches it firmly. Clone size is not always given. Where it is, it says once, few, many or a class for expanded clones.

V gene	J gene	D gene	clone size	CDR3 DNA	CDR3 protein
TRBV27	TRBJ2-7	TRBD1	-	TGTGCCAGCAGTTCGCCAGGGGGCGCTTACGAGCAGTACTTC	CASSSPGGAYEQYF
TRBV7-8	TRBJ2-7	TRBD2	-	TGTGCCAGCAGCTTAGCTAGCGGGAGAAGTTACGAGCAGTACTTC	CASSLASGRSYEQYF
TRBV19	TRBJ1-5	-	-	TGTGCCAGTAGTATAGCCAGCAATCAGCCCCAGCATTTT	CASSIASNQPQHF
TRBV10-3	TRBJ2-3	-	-	TGTGCCATCAGCAGTTCTAGCACAGATACGCAGTATTTT	CAISSSSTDTQYF
TRBV5-1	TRBJ2-3	-	-	TGCGCCAGCAGCTACGAGCCTGGACTGCCTAGCACAGATACGCAGTATTTT	CASSYEPGLPSTDTQYF
TRBV2	TRBJ1-1	-	-	TGTGCCAGTGCCCCCAGGCGGGACACTGAAGCTTTCTTT	CASAPRRDTEAFF
TRBV5-1	TRBJ2-5	-	-	TGCGCCAGCAGAAGGCGGCCGTTGGGAGAGACCCAGTACTTC	CASRRRPLGETQYF
TRBV5-1	TRBJ2-3	-	-	TGCGCCAGCAGCTCGGGGGTCACTAGCACAGATACGCAGTATTTT	CASSSGVTSTDTQYF
TRBV11-2	TRBJ2-1	TRBD2	-	TGTGCCAGCAGCTTCAGCGGGAGTCCTTACAATGAGCAGTTCTTC	CASSFSGSPYNEQFF
TRBV14	TRBJ1-5	-	-	TGTGCCAGCAGCTCAGGGAGCAATCAGCCCCAGCATTTT	CASSSGSNQPQHF
TRBV11-2	TRBJ1-1	-	-	TGTGCCAGCAGCTTAGGAATTAACCGGAACACTGAAGCTTTCTTT	CASSLGINRNTEAFF
TRBV5-1	TRBJ2-7	-	-	TGCGCCAGCAGTCCCCAGCCCACCTACGAGCAGTACTTC	CASSPQPTYEQYF
TRBV7-2	TRBJ2-1	TRBD2	-	TGTGCCAGCAGCCATCGCCGGGACTACTCCTACAATGAGCAGTTCTTC	CASSHRRDYSYNEQFF
TRBV5-1	TRBJ2-1	TRBD2	-	TGCGCCAGCAGCCTTACTAGCGGGGGCTACAATGAGCAGTTCTTC	CASSLTSGGYNEQFF
TRBV19	TRBJ1-2	-	-	TGTGCCAGTAGTAGACAAGGGCCCTATGGCTACACCTTC	CASSRQGPYGYTF
TRBV27	TRBJ2-1	TRBD1	-	TGTGCCAGCAGTTCAGGGGGCGTCTCCTACAATGAGCAGTTCTTC	CASSSGGVSYNEQFF
TRBV7-8	TRBJ2-1	TRBD2	-	TGTGCCAGCAGACTAGCGGGACTCTACAATGAGCAGTTCTTC	CASRLAGLYNEQFF
TRBV5-1	TRBJ2-6	TRBD1	-	TGCGCCAGCAGCTGGGGGATGACAGGGACAGGGGCCAACGTCCTGACTTTC	CASSWGMTGTGANVLTF
TRBV7-9	TRBJ1-3	TRBD1	-	TGTGCCAGCAGCTTACAGGGGGAAGGAAACACCATATATTTT	CASSLQGEGNTIYF
TRBV9	TRBJ2-1	-	-	TGTGCCAGCAGCGTAGACCTCCCGGGGAATGAGCAGTTCTTC	CASSVDLPGNEQFF
TRBV18	TRBJ1-2	-	-	TGTGCCAGCTCAGGATCAGGGGTGACTAACTATGGCTACACCTTC	CASSGSGVTNYGYTF
TRBV30	TRBJ2-7	-	-	TGTGCCTGGGACAGAAGCTACGAGCAGTACTTC	CAWDRSYEQYF
TRBV28	TRBJ1-2	-	-	TGTGCCAGCAGTTTGTCCTATGGCTACACCTTC	CASSLSYGYTF
TRBV9	TRBJ2-1	TRBD1	once	TGTGCCAGCAGCCCAGCGACAGGGATGGGCGATGAGCAGTTCTTC	CASSPATGMGDEQFF
TRBV7-9	TRBJ2-3	-	-	TGTGCCAGCAGCAGGGGGGACGGCACAGATACGCAGTATTTT	CASSRGDGTDTQYF